This T cell receptor beta chain was recorded in a study of cytomegalovirus exposure and HLA in healthy donors. The study, taken as a whole, reports: In a later analysis, compared with equally common non-associated chains, HLA-associated beta chains were more expanded.

With 60 Vbeta and 13 Jbeta primers, the PCR was carried out. Assay used: immunoSEQ multiplex PCR; TCRdb lists only in-frame clones, some missing. The data hold under 40,000 clones, with roughly 90% observed a single time. Regarding this clone: Its antigen is not identified.

Nominal health characterized the donors when sampled, though unrecorded immune exposures were likely. With V trimmed by 1 base and J by 10 bases, 7 bases remained unmatched. CDR1 is SGHTA, CDR2 FQGNSA, per germline. This CDR3 is built from 16 residues. The receptor was derived from a woman between 18 and 29 years old in good health and CMV-seronegative. The sequencing sample was made of PBMCs. This chain joins TRBV7-2 and TRBJ1-6, with 10 bases lining up with TRBD1. The CDR3 DNA reads TGTGCCAGCAGCTTAGTAGAGGGACAGGGGATGTCACCCCTCCACTTT. Translating gives CASSLVEGQGMSPLHF.